This is a list of T cell receptor beta chains from one sample in a study of blood T cells in healthy people across ages. TCRdb reprocessed the 5' RACE reads with MiXCR, giving one entry per CDR3 protein. Among 600,000 to 800,000 distinct CDR3 sequences, 20% to 25% were seen once, and the ten largest hold approximately 3.6%. Sequencing used blood. These receptor sequences come from a man aged 70 or older in good health. Both conserved end residues are part of each CDR3. A D gene is named only where the DNA matches it firmly. The size of a clone is reported for some rows only, either as once, few or many, or as a class for expanded clones.

J gene | CDR3 length | D gene | clone size | V gene | CDR3 DNA | CDR3 protein
TRBJ1-1 | 17 | NA | NA | TRBV6-5 | TGTGCCAGCAGTTACTCGCTTTACCGTCGGGAGGGAAGTGAAGCTTTCTTT | CASSYSLYRREGSEAFF
TRBJ1-1 | 11 | NA | NA | TRBV20-1 | TGCAGTGGCTCCGTGGGGGTGTCGGCTTTCTTT | CSGSVGVSAFF
TRBJ2-3 | 14 | NA | few | TRBV18 | TGTGCCAGCTCACCACGAGGCGGAACAGATACGCGGTATTTT | CASSPRGGTDTRYF
TRBJ2-1 | 18 | TRBD2 | few | TRBV15 | TGTGCCACCAGCGGCACTAGCGGGAGGGCCTCTCGCGACAATGAGCAGTTCTTC | CATSGTSGRASRDNEQFF
TRBJ1-4 | 14 | TRBD1 | NA | TRBV2 | TGTGCCGTCGATACAGGGGGCGTTGATGAAAAACTGTTTTTT | CAVDTGGVDEKLFF
TRBJ2-6 | 17 | TRBD1 | NA | TRBV27 | TGTGCCAGCAGTCCCGGGACAGGGGGTTCTGGGGCCAACGTCCTGACTTTC | CASSPGTGGSGANVLTF
TRBJ2-2 | 15 | TRBD1 | few | TRBV7-2 | TGTGCCAGCAGCACCAGACAGGGGAAGACCGGGGAGCTGTTTTTT | CASSTRQGKTGELFF
TRBJ1-1 | 13 | TRBD1 | NA | TRBV7-2 | TGTGCCAGCAGCCGGGACAGGGACGATGAAGCTTTCTTT | CASSRDRDDEAFF
TRBJ2-1 | 15 | NA | few | TRBV18 | TGTGCCAGCTCACCGAGGGCTCCCCCATACAGTGAGCAGTTCTTC | CASSPRAPPYSEQFF
TRBJ2-1 | 16 | NA | NA | TRBV20-1 | TGCAGTGCTAGAGACTTAATGAGAGACCGGTACAATGAGCAGTTCTTC | CSARDLMRDRYNEQFF
TRBJ1-2 | 12 | NA | NA | TRBV7-2 | TGTGCCAGCAGCACTCACATCTATGGCTACACCTTC | CASSTHIYGYTF
TRBJ2-6 | 18 | TRBD2 | NA | TRBV7-3 | TGTGCCAGCAGCTTAAAGTCCGGGAGGCCCACTGGGGCCAACGTCCTGACTTTC | CASSLKSGRPTGANVLTF
TRBJ2-7 | 13 | TRBD2 | few | TRBV20-1 | TGCAGTGCTAGTAGCGGGTTCTCCTACGAGCAGTACTTC | CSASSGFSYEQYF
TRBJ2-1 | 15 | NA | NA | TRBV18 | TGTGCCAGCTCCTACTTTAAGGGGGCCTACAATGAGCAGTTCTTC | CASSYFKGAYNEQFF
TRBJ2-7 | 12 | TRBD2 | many | TRBV28 | TGTGCCAGCAGCTTAGCGGGGTATGAGCAGTACTTC | CASSLAGYEQYF
TRBJ2-7 | 12 | NA | many | TRBV15 | TGTGCCACCAGCAGAGATCGCTACGAGCAGTACTTC | CATSRDRYEQYF
TRBJ2-2 | 15 | TRBD2 | NA | TRBV10-1 | TGCGCCAGCAGTGAGGCGGGAGTAAGCACCGGGGAGCTGTTTTTT | CASSEAGVSTGELFF
TRBJ2-1 | 16 | NA | NA | TRBV6-5 | TGTGCCAGCAGCCGCCTTGCGCTAGCGCCTTACAATGAGCAGTTCTTC | CASSRLALAPYNEQFF
TRBJ2-2 | 15 | NA | NA | TRBV27 | TGTGCCAGCCTCCCGGGCGGAGCGAACACCGGGGAGCTGTTTTTT | CASLPGGANTGELFF
TRBJ2-5 | 15 | NA | few | TRBV28 | TGTGCCAGCAGTTCCCAACGAAGGGGCGGAGAGACCCAGTACTTC | CASSSQRRGGETQYF
TRBJ2-7 | 14 | TRBD2 | NA | TRBV5-1 | TGCGCCAGCAGCTTGAGTGTACGGGAGGCCGAGCAGTACTTC | CASSLSVREAEQYF
TRBJ2-3 | 13 | NA | once | TRBV18 | TGTGCCAGCTCACGGGGGAGAGAAGATACGCAGTATTTT | CASSRGREDTQYF
TRBJ2-1 | 15 | NA | NA | TRBV6-1 | TGTGCCAGCGGAAGCGCAATTTTATCCTACAATGAGCAGTTCTTC | CASGSAILSYNEQFF
TRBJ2-7 | 15 | TRBD1 | NA | TRBV14 | TGTGCCAGCAGCCAAGTATCGGGACAGCGCTACGAGCAGTACTTC | CASSQVSGQRYEQYF
TRBJ2-3 | 16 | TRBD2 | NA | TRBV7-2 | TGTGCCAGCAGCTTACAAGCGGGAGTTACCGCAGATACGCAGTATTTT | CASSLQAGVTADTQYF
TRBJ2-1 | 14 | NA | NA | TRBV30 | TGTGCCTGGAGTTCGGGCCACCCCTACAATGAGCAGTTCTTC | CAWSSGHPYNEQFF
TRBJ2-1 | 14 | NA | NA | TRBV20-1 | TGCAGTGCTAGAGATATCGGGGGCCGGGATGAGCAGTTCTTC | CSARDIGGRDEQFF
TRBJ2-1 | 14 | NA | NA | TRBV7-2 | TGTGCCAGCAGCGGGAGGACAGCGGACAATGAGCAGTTCTTC | CASSGRTADNEQFF
TRBJ2-7 | 13 | NA | many | TRBV27 | TGTGCCAGCAGTTTCTCACCCGACTACGAGCAGTACTTC | CASSFSPDYEQYF
TRBJ2-4 | 15 | NA | NA | TRBV28 | TGTGCCAGCAGTCCTGGGACTTTGGGGATAGACATTCAGTACTTC | CASSPGTLGIDIQYF
TRBJ2-1 | 14 | NA | NA | TRBV4-1 | TGCGCCAGCAGCCCTAACGACGGTTACAATGAGCAGTTCTTC | CASSPNDGYNEQFF
TRBJ2-7 | 15 | NA | NA | TRBV4-2 | TGTGCCAGCAGCCTCAGCCCAGGGGCATCGTACGAGCAGTACTTC | CASSLSPGASYEQYF
TRBJ2-3 | 14 | NA | few | TRBV5-1 | TGCGCCAGCAGCTTGGCTAGACTAGAAAATACGCAGTATTTT | CASSLARLENTQYF
TRBJ2-5 | 13 | TRBD2 | many | TRBV10-2 | TGCGCCAGCAGTGGGACTAGCGGGAGTCCGGAGTTCTTC | CASSGTSGSPEFF
TRBJ2-6 | 16 | NA | NA | TRBV2 | TGTGCCAGCAGTGACAGGGAAGCGGCTGGGGCCAACGTCCTGACTTTC | CASSDREAAGANVLTF
TRBJ2-7 | 18 | NA | NA | TRBV20-1 | TGCAGTGCGGAGAGGTACACGGGGACGCAGGTCACGGGTTACGAGCAGTACTTC | CSAERYTGTQVTGYEQYF
TRBJ2-5 | 14 | TRBD2 | NA | TRBV24-1 | TGTGCCACCAGTGCGGCTAGCGGGGAAGAGACCCAGTACTTC | CATSAASGEETQYF
TRBJ1-6 | 16 | NA | NA | TRBV7-6 | TGTGCCAGCAGCTTGAGTGGTGGGGGAGGGAATTCACCCCTCCACTTT | CASSLSGGGGNSPLHF
TRBJ2-5 | 14 | NA | NA | TRBV10-3 | TGTGCCATCAGTGAGCCTGGGATGGGGGAGACCCAGTACTTC | CAISEPGMGETQYF
TRBJ2-1 | 16 | NA | NA | TRBV18 | TGTGCCAGCTCACCAGGGGCGGGAAGCTCCTACAATGAGCAGTTCTTC | CASSPGAGSSYNEQFF
TRBJ2-3 | 19 | TRBD1 | NA | TRBV9 | TGTGCCAGCTCCGGGGCCAGGGGGCTCAGTCCCCCCAGCACAGATACGCAGTATTTT | CASSGARGLSPPSTDTQYF
TRBJ1-6 | 14 | NA | few | TRBV28 | TGTGCCAGCAGTTCCCCACAGGATAATTCACCCCTCCACTTT | CASSSPQDNSPLHF